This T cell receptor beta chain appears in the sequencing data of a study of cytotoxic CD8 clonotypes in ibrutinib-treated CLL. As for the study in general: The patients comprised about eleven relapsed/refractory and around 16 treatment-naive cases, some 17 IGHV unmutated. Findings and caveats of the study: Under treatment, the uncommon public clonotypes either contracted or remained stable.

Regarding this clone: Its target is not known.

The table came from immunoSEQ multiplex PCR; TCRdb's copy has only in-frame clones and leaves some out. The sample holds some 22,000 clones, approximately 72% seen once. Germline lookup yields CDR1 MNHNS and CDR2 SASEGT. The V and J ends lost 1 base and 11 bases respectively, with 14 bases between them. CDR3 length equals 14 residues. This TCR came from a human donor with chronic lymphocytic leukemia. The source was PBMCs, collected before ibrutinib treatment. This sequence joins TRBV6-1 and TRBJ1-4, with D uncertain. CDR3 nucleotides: TGTGCCAGCAGTGAAGTGGCAGAGCCCGCCAAACTGTTTTTT. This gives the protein CASSEVAEPAKLFF.